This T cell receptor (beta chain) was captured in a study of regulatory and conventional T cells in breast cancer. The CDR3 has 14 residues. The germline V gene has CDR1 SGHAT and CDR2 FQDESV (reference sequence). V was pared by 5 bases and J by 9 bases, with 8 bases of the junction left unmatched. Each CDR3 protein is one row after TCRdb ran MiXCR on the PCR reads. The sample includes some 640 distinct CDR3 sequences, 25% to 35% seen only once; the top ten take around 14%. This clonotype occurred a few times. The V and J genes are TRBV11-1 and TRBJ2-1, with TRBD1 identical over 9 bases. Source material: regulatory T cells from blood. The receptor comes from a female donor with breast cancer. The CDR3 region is CASSTKQGASEQFF. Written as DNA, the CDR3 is TGTGCCAGCAGCACAAAACAGGGGGCAAGTGAGCAGTTCTTC.